The entry that follows covers one TCR beta chain sequence. Antigen unknown. TCRdb called the reads again in MiXCR, with one record for every CDR3 protein. The data contain approximately 170,000 distinct CDR3 sequences, approximately 17% of them singletons. This specimen comes from a study of T cell repertoires in cytomegalovirus infection. Study findings and constraints: Carriers of CMV plus the relevant HLA were identified by cumulative public TCR beta family frequency.

This CDR3 spans 16 amino acids. Trimming at V came to 5 bases and at J to 6 bases, leaving 9 bases not matched to a gene. From germline, CDR1 is SGHTA and CDR2 FQGTGA. The clonotype was recovered from a human donor in good health (CMV status not recorded). Some clones in this sample may be carry-over from other donors' samples. This rearrangement joins TRBV7-3 to TRBJ1-5; TRBD1 matches 11 bases. Sequencing input: CD8+ T cells from PBMCs. The CDR3 reads CASSPLDRGRGQPQHF. The CDR3 DNA reads as TGTGCCAGCAGCCCCCTGGACAGGGGGCGAGGTCAGCCCCAGCATTTT.